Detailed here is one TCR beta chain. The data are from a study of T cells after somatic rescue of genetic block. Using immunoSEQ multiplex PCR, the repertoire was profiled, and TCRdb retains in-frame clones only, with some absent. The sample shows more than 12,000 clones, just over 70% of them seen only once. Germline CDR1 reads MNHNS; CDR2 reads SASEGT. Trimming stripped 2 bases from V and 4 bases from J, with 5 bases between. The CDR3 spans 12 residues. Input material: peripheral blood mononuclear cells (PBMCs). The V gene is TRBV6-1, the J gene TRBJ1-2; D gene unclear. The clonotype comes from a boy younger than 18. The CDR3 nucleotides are TGTGCCAGCAGTGAACGCCCCTATGGCTACACCTTC. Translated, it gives CASSERPYGYTF.